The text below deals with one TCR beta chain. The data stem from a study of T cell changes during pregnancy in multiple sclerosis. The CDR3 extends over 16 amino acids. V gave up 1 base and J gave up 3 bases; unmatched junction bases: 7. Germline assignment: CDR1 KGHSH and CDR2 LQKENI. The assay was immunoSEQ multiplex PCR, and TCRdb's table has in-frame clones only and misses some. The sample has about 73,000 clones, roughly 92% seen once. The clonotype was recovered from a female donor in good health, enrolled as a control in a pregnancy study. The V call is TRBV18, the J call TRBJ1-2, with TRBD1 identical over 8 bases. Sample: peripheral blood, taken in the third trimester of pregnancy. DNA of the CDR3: TGTGCCAGCTCACCACTCCAGGGGGCGCCGGACTATGGCTACACCTTC. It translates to CASSPLQGAPDYGYTF.